This T cell receptor beta chain originates from a study of fetal regulatory T cell absence and autoimmunity listed by TCRdb under 2017. Background on the whole study: Autoimmunity of the exocrine pancreas was seen in the IPEX patients even though clinical diabetes was absent. Overall results and qualifications from the work: The oligoclonal enrichment was taken as support for antigen-driven autoimmunity in the pancreas before birth in IPEX syndrome. TRB gene family usage was broadly similar between cord blood and pancreas, resembling published neonatal and adult repertoires. The TCR compartment showed significant oligoclonal enrichment in pancreas versus cord blood, with some top clones over 95-fold enriched.

On the immunoSEQ human TCRbeta survey platform, TCRbeta CDR3 regions were amplified and barcoded with a two-step multiplex PCR. Illumina instruments were used to sequence the libraries, and IgH from the same samples was sequenced in parallel. From the authors' description of their analysis: Raw reads were filtered against IMGT V, D, J definitions and binned by a nearest-neighbor algorithm to remove PCR and sequencing errors. A clone was defined by an identical nucleotide sequence, and differential abundance between tissues was tested with a Fisher exact test for each clone at a pFDR threshold of p<0.01. Clones whose frequencies were too low for statistical inference were excluded by a minimum inclusion filter of 10 in either sample. The immunoSEQ Analyzer was used for pairwise clonal comparisons, and IMGT tools were used to assess gene family usage. TCRdb holds this immuneACCESS table with in-frame rearrangements only. Some clones are missing; in checked studies, unresolved V genes explain under half, and the rest has no known cause. Clone size and V and J calls were adopted from that table, with D and trimming inferred from the DNA. The sample profile shows more than 90,000 clones; 60% to 80% of them were found once. The top ten hold roughly 2% of the sample.

For this clone: This clone's antigen is unknown. Per-base quality was not reported, and no clone a single base away is much larger than it.

The germline V gene provides CDR1 SGHRS and CDR2 YFSETQ. V was cut back by 0 bases and J by 4 bases, leaving a gap of 12 bases between them. From the cysteine through the phenylalanine, the CDR3 covers 15 amino acids. This entry keeps only the CDR3 DNA: 45 bases, framed from base 1. Genomic DNA obtained from frozen pancreas tissue was processed for repertoire sequencing. The DNeasy Blood and Tissue Kit was used to extract roughly 1.8-3 ug of genomic DNA from either umbilical cord blood or frozen pancreas. The receptor was derived from a male donor with IPEX syndrome. Recombination joined TRBV5-1 with TRBJ2-3, with no D gene named confidently. The sequencing sample was made of pancreas tissue. The nucleotide sequence is given as TGCGCCAGCAGCTTGGTAGTGGGAAAATCAGATACGCAGTATTTT. This codes for CASSLVVGKSDTQYF. The full variable domain, completed from the reference TRBV5-1 and TRBJ2-3 proteins outside the CDR3, reads KAGVTQTPRYLIKTRGQQVTLSCSPISGHRSVSWYQQTPGQGLQFLFEYFSETQRNKGNFPGRFSGRQFSNSRSEMNVSTLELGDSALYLCASSLVVGKSDTQYFGPGTRLTVL.